The clone carrying this T cell receptor beta chain was seen only a few times. What it binds is unknown. These data originate in a study of T cell repertoires in cytomegalovirus infection. Study-level background: CMV epitopes in the study were HLA-C-restricted (recently identified) and HLA-B-restricted (well studied). It can be stated that public TCR beta signatures indicated CMV infection as well as a matching HLA type.

Trimming stripped 3 bases from V and 2 bases from J, with 7 bases between. Looked up from germline, CDR1 is MNHEY and CDR2 is SMNVEV (reference sequence). This CDR3 has 14 residues. TCRdb re-called the reads through MiXCR, storing one row per CDR3 protein. This table holds around 770,000 distinct CDR3 sequences, 25% to 35% found once. The sequenced sample was cultured CD8+ T cells from PBMCs, obtained from culture after CMV antigen stimulation. The origin of this receptor is a human donor in good health (CMV status not recorded). Some clones in this sample may be carry-over from other donors' samples. The chain combines TRBV27 with TRBJ2-2; TRBD2 is a possible D gene (5 bases). CDR3 DNA: TGTGCCAGCAGTTTCGGGAAAAACACCGGGGAGCTGTTTTTT. Translating gives CASSFGKNTGELFF.